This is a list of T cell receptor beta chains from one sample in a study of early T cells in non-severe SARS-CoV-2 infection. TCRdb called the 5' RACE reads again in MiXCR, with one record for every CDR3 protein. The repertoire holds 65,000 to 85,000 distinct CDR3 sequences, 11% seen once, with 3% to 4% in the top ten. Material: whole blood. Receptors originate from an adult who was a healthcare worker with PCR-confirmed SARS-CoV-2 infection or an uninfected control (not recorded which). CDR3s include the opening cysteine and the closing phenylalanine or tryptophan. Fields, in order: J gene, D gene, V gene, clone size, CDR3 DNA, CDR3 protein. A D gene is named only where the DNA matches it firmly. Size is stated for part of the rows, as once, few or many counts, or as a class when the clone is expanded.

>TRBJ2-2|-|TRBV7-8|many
TGTGCCAGCAGCACCCGACGGACGGGAGTCGGTCCCGGGGAGCTGTTTTTT
CASSTRRTGVGPGELFF
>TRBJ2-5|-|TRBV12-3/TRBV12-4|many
TGTGCCAGCAGTTCCGGGACCTGGGAGACCCAGTACTTC
CASSSGTWETQYF
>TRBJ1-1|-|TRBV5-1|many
TGCGCCAGCAGCTCGCACGACGGTAGGAACACTGAAGCTTTCTTT
CASSSHDGRNTEAFF
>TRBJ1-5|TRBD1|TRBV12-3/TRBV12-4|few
TGTGCCAGCAGCACCGGGACAGGGGGCGTTCAGCCCCAGCATTTT
CASSTGTGGVQPQHF
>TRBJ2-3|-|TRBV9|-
TGTGCCAGCAGCGTAGGTGCCGGAGGGACGACCACAGATACGCAGTATTTT
CASSVGAGGTTTDTQYF
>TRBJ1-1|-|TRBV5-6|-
TGTGCCAGCAGCAGCTTCCTCCGCCCGTTAGAAGCTTTCTTT
CASSSFLRPLEAFF
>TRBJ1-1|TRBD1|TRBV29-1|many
TGCAGCGTGGGGACAGGGGGTATGAACACTGAAGCTTTCTTT
CSVGTGGMNTEAFF
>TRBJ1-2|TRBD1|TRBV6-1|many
TGTGCCACCCAGGGGGCTTCCAACTATGGCTACACCTTC
CATQGASNYGYTF
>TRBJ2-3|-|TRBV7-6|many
TGTGCCAGCAGTTCCGCGTTAGGGCCTGGTACGCAGTATTTT
CASSSALGPGTQYF
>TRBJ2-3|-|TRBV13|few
TGTGCCAGCAGCGTAGAATTCGGACTTCAGAGGTCAGATACGCAGTATTTT
CASSVEFGLQRSDTQYF
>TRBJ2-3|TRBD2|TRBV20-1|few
TGCAGTGCTAGACCCTCTAGCGGGGGACGCACAGATACGCAGTATTTT
CSARPSSGGRTDTQYF
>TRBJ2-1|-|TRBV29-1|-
TGCAGCGGGGGCGGGCCCGAAGCGGGTGAGCAGTTCTTC
CSGGGPEAGEQFF
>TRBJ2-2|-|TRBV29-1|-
TGCAGCTTTGCAGTGATCACCGGGGAGCTGTTTTTT
CSFAVITGELFF
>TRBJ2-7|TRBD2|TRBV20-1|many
TGCAGTGCTAGAGACCCCCCTAGCGGGAGTGTATACGAGCAGTACTTC
CSARDPPSGSVYEQYF
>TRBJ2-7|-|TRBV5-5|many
TGTGCCAGCAGCATCGGACAGTCCTACGAGCAGTACTTC
CASSIGQSYEQYF
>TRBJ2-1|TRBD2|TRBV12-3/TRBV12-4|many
TGTGCCAGCAGTTTAGTGGCTAGCGGACGGTACAATGAGCAGTTCTTC
CASSLVASGRYNEQFF
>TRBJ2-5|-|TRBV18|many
TGTGCCAGCTCACCACTGAGCCCTCCGGCGGAGACCCAGTACTTC
CASSPLSPPAETQYF
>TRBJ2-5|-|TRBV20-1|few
TGCAGTGCTTTAACGCGCCTGACCCAGTACTTC
CSALTRLTQYF
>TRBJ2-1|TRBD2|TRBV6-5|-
TGTGCCAGCAGAGGGGAAGGAGCGGGGAACAATGAGCAGTTCTTC
CASRGEGAGNNEQFF
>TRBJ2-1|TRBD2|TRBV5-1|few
TGCGCCAGCAGCTGGACTAGCGGGAGCTCCTACAATGAGCAGTTCTTC
CASSWTSGSSYNEQFF
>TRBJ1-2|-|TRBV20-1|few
TGCAGTGCCATCCCTCGGAGGGGAAACTATGGCTACACCTTC
CSAIPRRGNYGYTF
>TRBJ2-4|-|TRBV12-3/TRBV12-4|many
TGTGCCAGCAGTTTTCTGACGGTGGACATTCAGTACTTC
CASSFLTVDIQYF
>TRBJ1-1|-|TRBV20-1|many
TGCAGTGCTAGACAGGATCCGAACACTGAAGCTTTCTTT
CSARQDPNTEAFF
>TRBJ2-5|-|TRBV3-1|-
TGTGCCAGCAGCCGTCGACTGTCTCAAGAGACCCAGTACTTC
CASSRRLSQETQYF
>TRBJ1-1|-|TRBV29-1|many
TGCAGCGTCGACAGTTTATTAAACACTGAAGCTTTCTTT
CSVDSLLNTEAFF
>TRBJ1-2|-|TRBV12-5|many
TGTGCTAGTGGTTCCTCCGGTCTCGTGGGGACACTCTATGGCTACACCTTC
CASGSSGLVGTLYGYTF
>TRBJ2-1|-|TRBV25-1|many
TGTGCCAGCAGTGGGCCCGGGACACTCTACAATGAGCAGTTCTTC
CASSGPGTLYNEQFF
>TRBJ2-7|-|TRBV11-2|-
TGTGCCAGCAGGTCACGGGACGGATCCTACGAGCAGTACTTC
CASRSRDGSYEQYF
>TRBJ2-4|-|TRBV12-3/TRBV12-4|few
TGTGCCAGCAGCCGAGTATTATCAGCCAAAAACATTCAGTACTTC
CASSRVLSAKNIQYF
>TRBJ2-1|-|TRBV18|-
TGTGCCAGCTCACCAGGCAGGGCTGTCCCCTACAATGAGCAGTTCTTC
CASSPGRAVPYNEQFF